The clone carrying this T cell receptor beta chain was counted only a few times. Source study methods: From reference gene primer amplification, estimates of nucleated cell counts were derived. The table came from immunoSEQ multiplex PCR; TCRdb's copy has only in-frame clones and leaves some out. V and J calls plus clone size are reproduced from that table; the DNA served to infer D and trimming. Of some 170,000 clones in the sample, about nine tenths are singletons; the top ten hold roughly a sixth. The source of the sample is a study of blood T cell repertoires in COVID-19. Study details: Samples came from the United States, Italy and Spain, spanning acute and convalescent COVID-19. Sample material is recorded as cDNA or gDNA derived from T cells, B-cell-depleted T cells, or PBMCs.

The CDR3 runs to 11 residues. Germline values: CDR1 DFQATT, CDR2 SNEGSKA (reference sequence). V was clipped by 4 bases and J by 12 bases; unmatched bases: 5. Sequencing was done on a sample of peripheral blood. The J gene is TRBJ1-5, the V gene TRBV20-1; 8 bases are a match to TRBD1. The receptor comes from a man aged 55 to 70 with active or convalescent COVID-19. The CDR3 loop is CSATGGQGQHF. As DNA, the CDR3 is TGCAGTGCTACAGGGGGCCAGGGCCAGCATTTT.